The 6 T cell receptor beta chains listed next were all sequenced from one sample in a study of T cell responses to AZD1222 COVID-19 vaccine. Using immunoSEQ multiplex PCR, the repertoire was profiled, and TCRdb retains in-frame clones only, with some absent. The sample carries 90,000 to 150,000 clones, around 87% recorded once. The specimen comprised peripheral blood, sampled 28 days after the second AZD1222 dose. The origin of the receptors is an adult who received the AZD1222 COVID-19 vaccine.

The chain carries TRBV19 and TRBJ2-2; D not resolved. The CDR3 has 12 amino acids. Per the germline V gene, CDR1 is LNHDA and CDR2 is SQIVND (reference sequence). V dropped 1 base and J dropped 8 bases, with 5 bases sitting between them. CDR3 sequence reads: CASSIGEGELFF. CDR3 DNA: TGTGCCAGTAGTATAGGTGAAGGGGAGCTGTTTTTT.

This chain links TRBV30 with TRBJ1-1, with 7 nucleotides matching TRBD1. The CDR3 length is 14 residues. The ends lost 3 bases at V and 3 bases at J; junction bases unmatched: 7. The germline V gene has CDR1 GTSNPN and CDR2 SVGIG (reference sequence). CDR3 DNA: TGTGCCTGGAGCGCGACCCAGGGGGACACTGAAGCTTTCTTT. Translating gives CAWSATQGDTEAFF.

This clone has a handful of counts. This chain's CDR3 is CASSHRRIYSYEQYF. The CDR3 nucleotides are TGTGCCAGCAGCCACAGAAGAATTTACTCCTACGAGCAGTACTTC. V and J are TRBV7-8 and TRBJ2-7; D remains unclear. Trimming removed 5 bases from V and 0 bases from J, with 14 bases in between. Germline V gene sequence: CDR1 SGHVS, CDR2 FQNEAQ. CDR3 length equals 15 residues.

The chain is built from TRBV20-1 and TRBJ1-5; 7 bases match TRBD1. Germline V gene sequence: CDR1 DFQATT, CDR2 SNEGSKA (reference sequence). V dropped 3 bases and J dropped 4; count of bases not matched to a gene: 6. The CDR3 consists of 14 residues. DNA for the CDR3: TGCAGTGCTAGTTGGGACAGACTTAATCAGCCCCAGCATTTT. Translated: CSASWDRLNQPQHF.

The V and J genes are TRBV5-3 and TRBJ1-5; the D gene is possibly TRBD1 (5 bases). TRBV5-3 is known as an ORF, though its function is uncertain. CDR3 size: 16 residues. With 3 bases removed from V and 0 bases from J, the gap between germline ends came to 13 bases. The CDR3 sequence: CARSWDRGNSNQPQHF. DNA of the CDR3: TGTGCCAGAAGCTGGGATCGGGGGAATAGCAATCAGCCCCAGCATTTT.

CDR3 loop: CASSSGVGTQYF. CDR3 nucleotide sequence: TGTGCCAGTAGTAGCGGGGTGGGGACCCAGTACTTC. The rearrangement links TRBV19 to TRBJ2-5; D perhaps matches TRBD2 (6 bases). The CDR3 extends over 12 amino acids. Trimming took off 4 bases at V and 7 bases at J, with 10 bases between the two ends. Germline CDR1 and CDR2: LNHDA and SQIVND (reference sequence).